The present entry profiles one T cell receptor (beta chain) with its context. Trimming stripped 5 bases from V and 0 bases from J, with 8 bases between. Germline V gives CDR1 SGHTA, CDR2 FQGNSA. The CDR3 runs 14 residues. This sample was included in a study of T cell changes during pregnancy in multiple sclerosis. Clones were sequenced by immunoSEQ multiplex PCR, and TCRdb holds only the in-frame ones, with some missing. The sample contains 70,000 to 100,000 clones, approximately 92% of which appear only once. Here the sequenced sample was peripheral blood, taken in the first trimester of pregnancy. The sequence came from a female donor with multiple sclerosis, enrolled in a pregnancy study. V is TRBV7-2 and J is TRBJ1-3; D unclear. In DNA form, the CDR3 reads TGTGCCAGCAGCCCCTTAATCTCTGGAAACACCATATATTTT. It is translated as CASSPLISGNTIYF.